These T cell receptor beta chains were read from a single sample in a study of technical replicates of blood from a few donors. Assay used: immunoSEQ multiplex PCR; TCRdb lists only in-frame clones, some missing. The repertoire holds some 79,000 clones, with 90% to 95% as singletons. The source material was T cells isolated from PBMCs. These receptor sequences come from a human donor in good health. Each CDR3 is given with its conserved first and last residue. The D gene is left open where the match is weak. For some rows the clone size is stated as once, few or many, or as a class when expanded; others skip it.

J gene: TRBJ1-5
V gene: TRBV6-1
clone size: -
D gene: -
CDR3 DNA: TGTGCCAGCAGTCTGACAGGCTTCAATCAGCCCCAGCATTTT
CDR3 protein: CASSLTGFNQPQHF

J gene: TRBJ1-1
V gene: TRBV5-5
clone size: -
D gene: -
CDR3 DNA: TGTGCCAGCAGCTTGGCTAGGATGGGTAACACTGAAGCTTTCTTT
CDR3 protein: CASSLARMGNTEAFF

J gene: TRBJ1-1
V gene: TRBV7-9
clone size: -
D gene: -
CDR3 DNA: TGTGCCAGCAGCTTTCCCGGCGGCACTGAAGCTTTCTTT
CDR3 protein: CASSFPGGTEAFF

J gene: TRBJ2-5
V gene: TRBV5-4
clone size: -
D gene: TRBD2
CDR3 DNA: TGTGCCAGCAGCTTTGAACGTATGGCGGGAGGGACCCAGTACTTC
CDR3 protein: CASSFERMAGGTQYF

J gene: TRBJ2-3
V gene: TRBV30
clone size: -
D gene: -
CDR3 DNA: TGTGCCTGGACCCCAAGCTTAGATACGCAGTATTTT
CDR3 protein: CAWTPSLDTQYF

J gene: TRBJ1-1
V gene: TRBV6-1
clone size: -
D gene: TRBD1
CDR3 DNA: TGTGCCAGCAGTACTACAGGGGGAGATACAGCTTTCTTT
CDR3 protein: CASSTTGGDTAFF

J gene: TRBJ2-5
V gene: TRBV5-1
clone size: -
D gene: TRBD2
CDR3 DNA: TGCGCCAGCAGCGAGGGACGGGAGGGAGAGACCCAGTACTTC
CDR3 protein: CASSEGREGETQYF

J gene: TRBJ2-6
V gene: TRBV4-1
clone size: -
D gene: -
CDR3 DNA: TGCGCCAGCAGCCAAACTACCGGGAGTTTGATCTCTGGGGCCAACGTCCTGACTTTC
CDR3 protein: CASSQTTGSLISGANVLTF

J gene: TRBJ1-2
V gene: TRBV4-1
clone size: -
D gene: TRBD1
CDR3 DNA: TGCGCCAGCAGCACAATACGCTCCGGGACAGGGGCAATATATGGCTACACCTTC
CDR3 protein: CASSTIRSGTGAIYGYTF

J gene: TRBJ2-1
V gene: TRBV7-9
clone size: -
D gene: -
CDR3 DNA: TGTGCCAGCAGCAGCGGACCTCCGAGCTCCTACAATGAGCAGTTCTTC
CDR3 protein: CASSSGPPSSYNEQFF

J gene: TRBJ1-1
V gene: TRBV11-2
clone size: -
D gene: -
CDR3 DNA: TGTGCCAGCCGATACTTTACAGGGATGAACACTGAAGCTTTCTTT
CDR3 protein: CASRYFTGMNTEAFF

J gene: TRBJ1-2
V gene: TRBV4-1
clone size: -
D gene: -
CDR3 DNA: TGCGCCAGCAGCCAAGAGAGTGCAGGTCACTATGGCTACACCTTC
CDR3 protein: CASSQESAGHYGYTF

J gene: TRBJ2-3
V gene: TRBV5-4
clone size: few
D gene: -
CDR3 DNA: TGTGCCAGCAGCGTGGACCGGAGCACAGATACGCAGTATTTT
CDR3 protein: CASSVDRSTDTQYF

J gene: TRBJ1-2
V gene: TRBV28
clone size: -
D gene: TRBD1
CDR3 DNA: TGTGCCAGCAGTCAAACCCTCGAAGGGGGCGGTCGTTTTGGCTACACCTTC
CDR3 protein: CASSQTLEGGGRFGYTF

J gene: TRBJ1-6
V gene: TRBV6-1
clone size: -
D gene: -
CDR3 DNA: TGTGCCAGCAGTGACAGCTATAATTCACCCCTCCACTTT
CDR3 protein: CASSDSYNSPLHF

J gene: TRBJ1-5
V gene: TRBV5-8
clone size: -
D gene: TRBD1
CDR3 DNA: TGTGCCAGCAGCTTGGGGGGGACAGCCGTTCCCCAGCATTTT
CDR3 protein: CASSLGGTAVPQHF

J gene: TRBJ1-1
V gene: TRBV5-1
clone size: -
D gene: -
CDR3 DNA: TGCGCCAGCAGCTTGGCTTTGGGTCCGAAGGGGACTGAAGCTTTCTTT
CDR3 protein: CASSLALGPKGTEAFF

J gene: TRBJ2-1
V gene: TRBV19
clone size: -
D gene: TRBD2
CDR3 DNA: TGTGCCAGTAGCCGCGGGACTAGCGGGAACAATGAGCAGTTCTTC
CDR3 protein: CASSRGTSGNNEQFF